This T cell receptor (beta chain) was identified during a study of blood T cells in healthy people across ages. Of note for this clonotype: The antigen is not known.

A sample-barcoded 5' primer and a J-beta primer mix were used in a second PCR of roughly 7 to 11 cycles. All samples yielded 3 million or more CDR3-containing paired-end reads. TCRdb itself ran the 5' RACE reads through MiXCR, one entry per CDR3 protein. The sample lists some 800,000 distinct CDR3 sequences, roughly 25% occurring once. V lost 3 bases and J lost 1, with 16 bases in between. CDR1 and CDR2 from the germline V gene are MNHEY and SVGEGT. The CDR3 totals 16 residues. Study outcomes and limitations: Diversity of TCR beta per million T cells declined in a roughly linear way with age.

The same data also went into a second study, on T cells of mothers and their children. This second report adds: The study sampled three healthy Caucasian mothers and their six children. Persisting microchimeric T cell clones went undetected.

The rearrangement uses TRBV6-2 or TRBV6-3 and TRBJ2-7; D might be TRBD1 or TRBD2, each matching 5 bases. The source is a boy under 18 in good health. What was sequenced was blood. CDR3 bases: TGTGCCAGCAGTTATCTCCTACAGGACTTATCCTACGAGCAGTACTTC. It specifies CASSYLLQDLSYEQYF.